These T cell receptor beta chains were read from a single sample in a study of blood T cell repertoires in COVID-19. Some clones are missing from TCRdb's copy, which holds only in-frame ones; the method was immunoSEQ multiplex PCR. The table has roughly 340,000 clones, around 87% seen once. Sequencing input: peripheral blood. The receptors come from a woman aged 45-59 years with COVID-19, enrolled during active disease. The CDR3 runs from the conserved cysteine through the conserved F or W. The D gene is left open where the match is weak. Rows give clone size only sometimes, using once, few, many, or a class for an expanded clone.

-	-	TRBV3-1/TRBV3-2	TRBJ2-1	CASSQVGTGNNEQFF	TGTGCCAGCAGCCAAGTAGGTACGGGAAACAATGAGCAGTTCTTC
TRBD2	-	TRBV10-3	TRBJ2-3	CAIRGLVRDTQYF	TGTGCCATTAGGGGACTAGTTAGAGATACGCAGTATTTT
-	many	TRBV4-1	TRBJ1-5	CASSQAATSYSNQPQHF	TGCGCCAGCAGCCAAGCGGCGACATCATATAGCAATCAGCCCCAGCATTTT
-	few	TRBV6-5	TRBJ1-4	CASSYSGAEEKLFF	TGTGCCAGCAGTTACTCAGGGGCAGAGGAAAAACTGTTTTTT
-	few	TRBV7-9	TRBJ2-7	CASSHGGSRLYEQYF	TGTGCCAGCAGCCACGGAGGTTCCCGCCTTTACGAGCAGTACTTC
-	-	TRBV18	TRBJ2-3	CASSAVNSDTQYF	TGTGCCAGCTCAGCGGTAAATTCAGATACGCAGTATTTT
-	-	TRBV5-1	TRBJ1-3	CASSLTSSSAGNTIYF	TGCGCCAGCAGCTTAACCTCATCCTCGGCTGGAAACACCATATATTTT
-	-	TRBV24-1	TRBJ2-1	CATSAVVTESYNEQFF	TGTGCCACCAGTGCGGTCGTGACTGAGTCCTACAATGAGCAGTTCTTC
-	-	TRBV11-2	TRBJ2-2	CASSLGAGPNTGELFF	TGTGCCAGCAGCTTAGGTGCAGGGCCGAACACCGGGGAGCTGTTTTTT
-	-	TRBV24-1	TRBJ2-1	CATSAEGSQRAEQFF	TGTGCCACCAGTGCTGAAGGGAGCCAGCGAGCGGAGCAGTTCTTC
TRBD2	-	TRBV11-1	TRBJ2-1	CASSFRTSGRDEQFF	TGTGCCAGCAGCTTCAGGACTAGCGGGAGGGATGAGCAGTTCTTC
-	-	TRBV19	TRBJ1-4	CASSIANGGDYEKLFF	TGTGCCAGTAGTATAGCCAATGGAGGGGATTATGAAAAACTGTTTTTT
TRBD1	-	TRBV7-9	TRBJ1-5	CASSLGESGTVNQPQHF	TGTGCCAGCAGCCTGGGGGAGTCCGGGACAGTCAATCAGCCCCAGCATTTT
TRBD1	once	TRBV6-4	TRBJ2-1	CASSPGQGPYNEQFF	TGTGCCAGCAGCCCGGGACAGGGACCATACAATGAGCAGTTCTTC
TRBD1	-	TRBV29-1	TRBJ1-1	CSVDLQGAHEAFF	TGCAGCGTTGACCTTCAGGGGGCCCATGAAGCTTTCTTT
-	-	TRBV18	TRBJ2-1	CASSPAGTYNEQFF	TGTGCCAGCTCACCGGCGGGAACCTACAATGAGCAGTTCTTC
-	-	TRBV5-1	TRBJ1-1	CASSLAIGAGNTEAFF	TGCGCCAGCAGCTTGGCCATAGGAGCGGGGAACACTGAAGCTTTCTTT
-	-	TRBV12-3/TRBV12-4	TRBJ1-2	CASSLLENYGYTF	TGTGCCAGCAGTTTATTGGAGAACTATGGCTACACCTTC
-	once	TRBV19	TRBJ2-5	CAGSGDRQQETQYF	TGTGCCGGAAGCGGGGACAGGCAGCAAGAGACCCAGTACTTC
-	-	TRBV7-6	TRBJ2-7	CASTNPGLSLYF	TGTGCCAGCACCAATCCGGGACTTTCTCTGTACTTC
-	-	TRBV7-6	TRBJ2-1	CASSLVVGGSYNEQFF	TGTGCCAGCAGCTTAGTTGTCGGGGGCTCCTACAATGAGCAGTTCTTC
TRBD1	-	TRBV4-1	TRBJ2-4	CASSQERKTGVKNIQYF	TGCGCCAGCAGCCAAGAAAGGAAAACAGGGGTAAAAAACATTCAGTACTTC
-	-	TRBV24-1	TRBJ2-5	CAAGVAETQYF	TGTGCCGCAGGGGTAGCGGAGACCCAGTACTTC
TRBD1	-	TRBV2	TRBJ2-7	CASRFRGQGGEQYF	TGTGCCAGCCGGTTTAGGGGACAGGGGGGTGAGCAGTACTTC
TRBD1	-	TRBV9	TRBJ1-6	CASRDRGLSPLHF	TGTGCCTCCAGGGACAGGGGTCTTTCACCCCTCCACTTT
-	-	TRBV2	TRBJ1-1	CASTTTLSNTEAFF	TGTGCCAGCACGACGACACTCTCGAACACTGAAGCTTTCTTT
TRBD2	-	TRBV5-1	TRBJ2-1	CASSLVWPTRGNEQFF	TGCGCCAGCAGCTTGGTGTGGCCCACGCGGGGGAATGAGCAGTTCTTC
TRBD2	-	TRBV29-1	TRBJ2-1	CSVEKGGASSYNEQFF	TGCAGCGTTGAAAAGGGAGGGGCCTCATCCTACAATGAGCAGTTCTTC
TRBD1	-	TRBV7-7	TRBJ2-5	CASSLGTGGETQYF	TGTGCTAGCAGCTTGGGGACAGGGGGAGAGACCCAGTACTTC
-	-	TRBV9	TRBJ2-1	CASSSRLGGQNEQFF	TGTGCCAGCAGCTCCCGACTAGGCGGCCAGAATGAGCAGTTCTTC
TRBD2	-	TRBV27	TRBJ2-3	CASSQPGLAGISQYF	TGTGCCAGCAGCCAGCCGGGACTAGCGGGGATCTCGCAGTATTTT
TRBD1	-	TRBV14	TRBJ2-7	CASSRDRGHEQYF	TGTGCCAGCAGTCGGGACAGGGGCCACGAGCAGTACTTC
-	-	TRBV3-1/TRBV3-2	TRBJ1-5	CASSQIHGESQHF	TGTGCCAGCAGCCAAATACATGGGGAGTCCCAGCATTTT
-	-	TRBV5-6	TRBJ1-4	CASSLRAGEKLFF	TGTGCCAGCAGCTTGAGGGCAGGGGAAAAACTGTTTTTT
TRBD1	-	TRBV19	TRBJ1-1	CASSPDRRTEAFF	TGTGCCAGTAGTCCGGACAGGAGGACTGAAGCTTTCTTT
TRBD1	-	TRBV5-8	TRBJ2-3	CASSFHRGGTDTQYF	TGTGCCAGCAGCTTCCACAGGGGAGGCACAGATACGCAGTATTTT
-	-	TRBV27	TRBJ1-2	CASSPIFQGLYGYTF	TGTGCCAGCAGTCCAATATTTCAGGGGCTCTATGGCTACACCTTC
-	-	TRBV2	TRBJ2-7	CASRGGYTYEQYF	TGTGCCAGCAGGGGAGGTTATACCTACGAGCAGTACTTC
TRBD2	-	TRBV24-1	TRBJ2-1	CATSDLGVTSGRNSYNEQFF	TGTGCCACCAGTGATTTGGGGGTTACTAGCGGGAGAAACTCCTACAATGAGCAGTTCTTC
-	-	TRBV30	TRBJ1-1	CAWSGGQRITEAFF	TGTGCCTGGAGTGGAGGACAGCGGATTACTGAAGCTTTCTTT
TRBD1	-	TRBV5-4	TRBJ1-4	CASSLFQGATNEKLFF	TGTGCCAGCAGCTTGTTTCAGGGGGCAACTAATGAAAAACTGTTTTTT
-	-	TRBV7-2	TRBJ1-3	CASSLTSDFYSGNTIYF	TGTGCCAGCAGCTTAACGTCAGACTTTTACTCTGGAAACACCATATATTTT
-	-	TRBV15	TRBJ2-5	CATSREAGQETQYF	TGTGCCACCAGCAGAGAGGCGGGCCAAGAGACCCAGTACTTC
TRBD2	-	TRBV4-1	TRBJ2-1	CASSQAREFEQFF	TGCGCCAGCAGCCAGGCGCGGGAGTTTGAGCAGTTCTTC
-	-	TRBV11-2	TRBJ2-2	CASSFPTGELFF	TGTGCCAGCAGCTTCCCTACCGGGGAGCTGTTTTTT
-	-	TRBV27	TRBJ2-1	CASSRSGVNNEQFF	TGTGCCAGCAGTCGTTCCGGAGTCAACAATGAGCAGTTCTTC
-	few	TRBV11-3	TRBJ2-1	CASSLGDPADEQFF	TGTGCCAGCAGCTTAGGTGACCCCGCGGATGAGCAGTTCTTC
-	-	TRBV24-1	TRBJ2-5	CATSGQVETQYF	TGTGCCACCAGTGGCCAGGTTGAGACCCAGTACTTC
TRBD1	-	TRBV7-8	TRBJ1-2	CASSLVEGAYGYTF	TGTGCCAGCAGCTTAGTGGAGGGGGCCTATGGCTACACCTTC
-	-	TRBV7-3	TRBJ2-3	CASSLTSSRADTQYF	TGTGCCAGCAGCTTAACCTCGAGCAGGGCAGATACGCAGTATTTT
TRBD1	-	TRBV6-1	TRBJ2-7	CASSEGLPGTVVYEQYF	TGTGCCAGCAGTGAAGGGCTGCCGGGGACAGTCGTGTACGAGCAGTACTTC
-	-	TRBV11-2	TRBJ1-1	CASSLVGGMNTEAFF	TGTGCCAGCAGCTTAGTAGGAGGAATGAACACTGAAGCTTTCTTT
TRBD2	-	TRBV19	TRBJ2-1	CASSISGTSHEQFF	TGTGCCAGTAGTATCTCGGGGACTAGCCATGAGCAGTTCTTC